This T cell receptor (beta chain) was captured in a study of PD-1 blockade in mismatch repair-deficient tumors. The V gene lost 5 bases and the J gene lost 15 bases, with 17 bases spanning the gap. The CDR3 loop spans 12 amino acids. CDR1 and CDR2 (germline): SEHNR, FQNEAQ (reference sequence). Measured with immunoSEQ multiplex PCR; TCRdb has only the in-frame clones, and not every one. The table has roughly 48,000 clones, over 75% seen once; the top ten hold around 3.3%. The TCR-sequenced patients were three responders to pembrolizumab. The sequence derives from an adult with mismatch repair-deficient cancer. This material consisted of PBMCs, taken before pembrolizumab treatment. The chain couples TRBV7-9 to TRBJ2-1; tentative D call: TRBD2 (5 bases). CDR3 residues: CASSSSEPLSFF. DNA for the CDR3: TGTGCCAGCAGCAGTAGCGAGCCGCTATCGTTCTTC.